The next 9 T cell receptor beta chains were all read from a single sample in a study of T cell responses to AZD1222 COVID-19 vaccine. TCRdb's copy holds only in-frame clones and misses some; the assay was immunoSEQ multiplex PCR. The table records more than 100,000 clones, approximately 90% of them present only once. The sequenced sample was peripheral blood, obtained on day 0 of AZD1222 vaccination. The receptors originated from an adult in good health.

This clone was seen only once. The DNA for the CDR3 is TGTGCCAGCAGCTATCGGTCAGGGAGTGTGGATACGCAGTATTTT. Translated: CASSYRSGSVDTQYF. The chain couples TRBV5-4 to TRBJ2-3; D is possibly TRBD1 or TRBD2 (5 bases each). V was pared by 3 bases and J by 6 bases, with 17 bases between. The CDR3 loop spans 15 amino acids. CDR1 and CDR2 (germline): SGHNT, YYREEE (reference sequence).

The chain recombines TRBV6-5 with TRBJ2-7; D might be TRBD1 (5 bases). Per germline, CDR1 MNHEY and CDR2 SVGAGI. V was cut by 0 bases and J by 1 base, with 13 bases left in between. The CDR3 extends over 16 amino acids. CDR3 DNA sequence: TGTGCCAGCAGTTACTCGAACACAGGATGGTCCTACGAGCAGTACTTC. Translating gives CASSYSNTGWSYEQYF.

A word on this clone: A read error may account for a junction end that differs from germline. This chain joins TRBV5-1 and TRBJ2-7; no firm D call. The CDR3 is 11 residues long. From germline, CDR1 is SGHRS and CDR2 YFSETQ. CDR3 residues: CASSLDTLIFF. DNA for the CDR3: TGCGCCAGCAGCTTGGACACGCTGATATTCTTC. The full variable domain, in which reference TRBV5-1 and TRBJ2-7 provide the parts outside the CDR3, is KAGVTQTPRYLIKTRGQQVTLSCSPISGHRSVSWYQQTPGQGLQFLFEYFSETQRNKGNFPGRFSGRQFSNSRSEMNVSTLELGDSALYLCASSLDTLIFFGPGTRLTVT.

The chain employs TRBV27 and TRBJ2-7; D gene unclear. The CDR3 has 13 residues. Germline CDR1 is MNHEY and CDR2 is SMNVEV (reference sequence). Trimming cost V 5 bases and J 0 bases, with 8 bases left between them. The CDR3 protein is CASSRQSSYEQYF. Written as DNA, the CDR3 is TGTGCCAGCAGTCGCCAGAGCTCCTACGAGCAGTACTTC.

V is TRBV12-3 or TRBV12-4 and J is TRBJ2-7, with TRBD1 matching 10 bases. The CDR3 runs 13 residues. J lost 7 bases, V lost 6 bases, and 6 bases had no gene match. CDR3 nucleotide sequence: TGTGCCAGCAGCTCCGGGACAGGGGTTGAGCAGTACTTC. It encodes CASSSGTGVEQYF.

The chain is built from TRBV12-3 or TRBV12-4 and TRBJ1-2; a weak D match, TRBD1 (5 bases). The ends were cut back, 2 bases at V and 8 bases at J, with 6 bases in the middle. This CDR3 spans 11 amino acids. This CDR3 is CASSLRGGYTF. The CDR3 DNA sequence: TGTGCCAGCAGTTTAAGGGGCGGCTACACCTTC.

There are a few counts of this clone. In DNA form, the CDR3 reads TGTGCCAGCAGCCCCTGGGGACAGACGAACACTGAAGCTTTCTTT. Protein product: CASSPWGQTNTEAFF. The V call is TRBV27, the J call TRBJ1-1; the match to TRBD1 covers 7 bases. Trimming removed 6 bases from V and 1 base from J; junction bases left unmatched: 8. Per germline, CDR1 MNHEY and CDR2 SMNVEV (reference sequence). This CDR3 comprises 15 residues.

CDR3 coding DNA: TGCGCCAGCAGCCAACAACTTTCTCCATATGGCTACACCTTC. Translated, it gives CASSQQLSPYGYTF. The chain recombines TRBV23-1 with TRBJ1-2; no clear D. TRBV23-1 is marked as an open reading frame, function uncertain. This CDR3 region has 14 residues. Trimming removed 6 bases from V and 5 bases from J, with 16 bases in between.

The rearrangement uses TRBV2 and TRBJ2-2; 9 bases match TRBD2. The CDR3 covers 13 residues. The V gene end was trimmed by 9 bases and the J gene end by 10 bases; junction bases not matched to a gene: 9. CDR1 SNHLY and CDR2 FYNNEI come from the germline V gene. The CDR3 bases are TGTGCCAGTGTTGCGGGGGGGATGGAGGAGCTGTTTTTT. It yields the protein CASVAGGMEELFF.